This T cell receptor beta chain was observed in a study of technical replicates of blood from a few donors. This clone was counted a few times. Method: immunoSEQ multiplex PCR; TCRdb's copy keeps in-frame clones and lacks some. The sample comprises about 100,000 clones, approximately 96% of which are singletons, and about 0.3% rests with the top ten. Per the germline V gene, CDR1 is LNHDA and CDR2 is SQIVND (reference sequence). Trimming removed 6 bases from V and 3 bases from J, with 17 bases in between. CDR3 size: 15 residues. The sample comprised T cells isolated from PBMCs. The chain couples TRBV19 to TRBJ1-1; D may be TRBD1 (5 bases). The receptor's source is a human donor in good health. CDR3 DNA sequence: TGTGCCAGTAGATCCTCGTGGGGGGTAGACACTGAAGCTTTCTTT. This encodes CASRSSWGVDTEAFF.